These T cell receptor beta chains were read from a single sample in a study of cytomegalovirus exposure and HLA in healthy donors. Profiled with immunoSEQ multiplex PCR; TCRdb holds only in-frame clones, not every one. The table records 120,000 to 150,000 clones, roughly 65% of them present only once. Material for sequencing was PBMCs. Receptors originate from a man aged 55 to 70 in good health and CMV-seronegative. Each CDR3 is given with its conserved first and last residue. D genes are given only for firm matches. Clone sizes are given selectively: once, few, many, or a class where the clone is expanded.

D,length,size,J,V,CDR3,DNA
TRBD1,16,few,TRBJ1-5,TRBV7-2,CASSTRQGAYNQPQHF,TGTGCCAGCAGCACCCGACAGGGGGCCTACAATCAGCCCCAGCATTTT
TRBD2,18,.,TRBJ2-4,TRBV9,CASSVGTSGRSKKDIQYF,TGTGCCAGCAGCGTAGGTACTAGCGGGAGATCTAAGAAGGACATTCAGTACTTC
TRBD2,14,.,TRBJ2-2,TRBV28,CASSSSGFTGELFF,TGTGCCAGCAGCTCTAGCGGCTTCACCGGGGAGCTGTTTTTT
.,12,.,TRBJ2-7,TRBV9,CASSPDSYEQYF,TGTGCCAGCAGTCCAGACAGCTACGAGCAGTACTTC
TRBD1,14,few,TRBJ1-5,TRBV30,CAWSLGTGPQPQHF,TGTGCCTGGAGTTTGGGGACAGGACCTCAGCCCCAGCATTTT
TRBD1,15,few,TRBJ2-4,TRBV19,CASSIGQGALDIQYF,TGTGCCAGTAGTATCGGACAGGGGGCGCTTGACATTCAGTACTTC
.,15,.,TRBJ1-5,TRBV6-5,CASSPSQGNNQPQHF,TGTGCCAGCAGCCCGTCACAGGGTAACAATCAGCCCCAGCATTTT
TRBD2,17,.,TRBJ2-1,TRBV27,CASSLNRASGVVDEQFF,TGTGCCAGCAGTTTAAATCGGGCTAGCGGGGTGGTGGATGAGCAGTTCTTC
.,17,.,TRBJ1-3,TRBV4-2,CASSQQRTGTAGNTIYF,TGTGCCAGCAGCCAACAAAGAACCGGGACTGCTGGAAACACCATATATTTT
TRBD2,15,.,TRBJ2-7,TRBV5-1,CASSFTAGPSYEQYF,TGCGCCAGCAGCTTTACAGCGGGACCTTCCTACGAGCAGTACTTC
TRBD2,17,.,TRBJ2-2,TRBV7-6,CASSFLGGGVRTGELFF,TGTGCCAGCAGCTTTTTAGGCGGGGGAGTCCGGACCGGGGAGCTGTTTTTT
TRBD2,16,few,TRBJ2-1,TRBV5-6,CASSHTSGSSYNEQFF,TGTGCCAGCAGCCACACTAGCGGTAGCTCCTACAATGAGCAGTTCTTC
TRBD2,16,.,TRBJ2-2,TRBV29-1,CSVLLAGGANTGELFF,TGCAGCGTTCTCTTAGCGGGAGGTGCGAACACCGGGGAGCTGTTTTTT
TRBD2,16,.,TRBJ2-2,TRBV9,CASSPLGGVSPGELFF,TGTGCCAGCAGCCCACTTGGGGGGGTTTCCCCCGGGGAGCTGTTTTTT
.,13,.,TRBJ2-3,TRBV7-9,CASSLGGTDTQYF,TGTGCCAGCAGCCTTGGGGGGACAGATACGCAGTATTTT
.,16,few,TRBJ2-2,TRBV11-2,CASSPKTALNTGELFF,TGTGCCAGCAGCCCCAAGACAGCCCTGAACACCGGGGAGCTGTTTTTT
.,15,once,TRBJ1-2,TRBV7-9,CASTISRGSGYGYTF,TGTGCCAGCACCATTTCACGGGGGTCGGGCTATGGCTACACCTTC
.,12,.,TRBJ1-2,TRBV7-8,CASSYQDYGYTF,TGTGCCAGCAGCTACCAGGACTATGGCTACACCTTC
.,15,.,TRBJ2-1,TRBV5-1,CASSFSGEGDNEQFF,TGCGCCAGCAGCTTTAGCGGAGAGGGTGACAATGAGCAGTTCTTC
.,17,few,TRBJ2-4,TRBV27,CASSHLLLGAAKNIQYF,TGTGCCAGCAGCCACCTGCTGTTAGGGGCGGCCAAAAACATTCAGTACTTC
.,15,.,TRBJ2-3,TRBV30,CAWSHGGLRGDTQYF,TGTGCCTGGAGTCATGGGGGGTTGAGGGGAGATACGCAGTATTTT
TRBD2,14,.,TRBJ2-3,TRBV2,CASSGVAGADTQYF,TGTGCCAGCAGTGGGGTAGCGGGAGCGGATACGCAGTATTTT
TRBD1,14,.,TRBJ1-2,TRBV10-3,CAITDTGALYGYTF,TGTGCCATCACTGACACAGGGGCCCTCTATGGCTACACCTTC
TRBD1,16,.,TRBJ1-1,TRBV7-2,CASSLARTGTNTEAFF,TGTGCCAGCAGCTTAGCCCGGACAGGGACGAACACTGAAGCTTTCTTT
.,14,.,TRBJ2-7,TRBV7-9,CASSPDSRRDEQYF,TGTGCCAGCAGCCCCGACAGTCGACGCGACGAGCAGTACTTC
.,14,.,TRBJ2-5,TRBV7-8,CASGIGGAQETQYF,TGTGCCAGCGGGATAGGAGGGGCTCAAGAGACCCAGTACTTC
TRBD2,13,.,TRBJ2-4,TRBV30,CAWSVGREDIQYF,TGTGCCTGGAGTGTAGGGAGGGAGGACATTCAGTACTTC
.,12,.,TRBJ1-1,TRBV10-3,CAISRTNTEAFF,TGTGCCATCAGCAGAACAAACACTGAAGCTTTCTTT
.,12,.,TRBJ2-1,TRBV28,CASSSTYNEQFF,TGTGCCAGCAGTTCCACCTACAATGAGCAGTTCTTC
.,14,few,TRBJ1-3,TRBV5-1,CASSQDTYGNTIYF,TGCGCCAGCAGCCAGGACACTTATGGAAACACCATATATTTT
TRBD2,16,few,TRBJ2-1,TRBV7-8,CASSFLGGRAGDEQFF,TGTGCCAGCAGCTTTTTAGGCGGGAGGGCCGGCGATGAGCAGTTCTTC
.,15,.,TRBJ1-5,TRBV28,CASSPGGYSNQPQHF,TGTGCCAGCAGTCCGGGGGGTTATAGCAATCAGCCCCAGCATTTT
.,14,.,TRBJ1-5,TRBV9,CASSTQGTGQPQHF,TGTGCCAGCAGCACCCAGGGGACGGGACAGCCCCAGCATTTT
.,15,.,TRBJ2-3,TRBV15,CATRDSTRNTDTQYF,TGTGCCACACGGGACTCTACTAGGAACACAGATACGCAGTATTTT
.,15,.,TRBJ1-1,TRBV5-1,CASSLEGLGNTEAFF,TGCGCCAGCAGCTTGGAGGGGTTGGGGAACACTGAAGCTTTCTTT
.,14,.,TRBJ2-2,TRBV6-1,CASSVGSGILGLFF,TGTGCCAGCAGTGTGGGGAGCGGAATCCTAGGACTGTTTTTT
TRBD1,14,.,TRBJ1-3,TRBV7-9,CASSQGAPGNTIYF,TGTGCCAGCAGCCAGGGGGCGCCTGGAAACACCATATATTTT
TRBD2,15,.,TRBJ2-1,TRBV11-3,CASSSGLADHNEQFF,TGTGCCAGCAGCTCGGGACTAGCGGACCACAATGAGCAGTTCTTC
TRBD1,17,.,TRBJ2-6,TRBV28,CASSRGQGAAGANVLTF,TGTGCCAGCAGCCGTGGACAGGGGGCAGCTGGGGCCAACGTCCTGACTTTC
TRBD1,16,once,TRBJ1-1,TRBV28,CASSLTGTGGLTEAFF,TGTGCCAGCAGCCTTACCGGGACAGGGGGCCTCACTGAAGCTTTCTTT
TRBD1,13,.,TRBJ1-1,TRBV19,CASSRAGGTEAFF,TGTGCCAGTAGTAGGGCAGGGGGGACTGAAGCTTTCTTT
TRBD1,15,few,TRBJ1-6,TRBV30,CAWSTRDSENSPLHF,TGTGCCTGGAGTACCCGGGACAGTGAAAATTCACCCCTCCACTTT
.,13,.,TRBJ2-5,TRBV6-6,CASNLQARETQYF,TGTGCCAGCAATTTACAGGCGAGAGAGACCCAGTACTTC
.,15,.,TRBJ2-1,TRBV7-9,CASSLPGVTLGYEFF,TGTGCCAGCAGCCTACCGGGAGTAACCCTCGGATATGAGTTCTTC
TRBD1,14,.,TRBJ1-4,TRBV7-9,CASSGTGANEKLFF,TGTGCCAGCAGCGGGACAGGGGCTAATGAAAAACTGTTTTTT
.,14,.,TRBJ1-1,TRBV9,CASSVGHWSTEAFF,TGTGCCAGCAGCGTGGGACACTGGAGCACTGAAGCTTTCTTT
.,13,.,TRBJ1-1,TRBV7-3,CASSLNPDTEAFF,TGTGCCAGCAGCTTAAACCCGGACACTGAAGCTTTCTTT
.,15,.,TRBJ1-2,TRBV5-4,CASSLVVRQTDGYTF,TGTGCCAGCAGCTTGGTCGTCCGACAAACGGATGGCTACACCTTC
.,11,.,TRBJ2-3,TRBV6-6,CASSYDSTQYF,TGTGCCAGCAGTTACGACTCGACGCAGTATTTT
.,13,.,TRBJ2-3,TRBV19,CASSTISTDTQYF,TGTGCCAGTAGTACCATTTCAACAGATACGCAGTATTTT
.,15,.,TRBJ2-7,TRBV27,CASSLGRGWSYEQYF,TGTGCCAGCAGTTTGGGAAGGGGCTGGTCCTACGAGCAGTACTTC
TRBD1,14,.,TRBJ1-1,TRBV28,CASSFPGTGVEAFF,TGTGCCAGCAGTTTCCCCGGGACAGGGGTTGAAGCTTTCTTT
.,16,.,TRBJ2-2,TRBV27,CASSLMGAGNTGELFF,TGTGCCAGCAGTTTAATGGGGGCCGGGAACACCGGGGAGCTGTTTTTT
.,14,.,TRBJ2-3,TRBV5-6,CASSSNPSGDTQYF,TGTGCCAGCAGCTCCAATCCCTCAGGAGATACGCAGTATTTT
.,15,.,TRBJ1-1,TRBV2,CASRKGGILETEAFF,TGTGCCAGCAGGAAAGGGGGAATATTGGAAACTGAAGCTTTCTTT
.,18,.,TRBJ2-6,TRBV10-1,CASSESRQVGSGANVLTF,TGCGCCAGCAGTGAGTCCAGACAAGTCGGCTCTGGGGCCAACGTCCTGACTTTC
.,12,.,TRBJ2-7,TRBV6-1,CASSDQTYEQYF,TGTGCCAGCAGTGACCAAACCTACGAGCAGTACTTC
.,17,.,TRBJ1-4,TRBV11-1,CASSRGSDGTTNEKLFF,TGTGCCAGCAGCCGGGGGTCAGACGGTACAACTAATGAAAAACTGTTTTTT
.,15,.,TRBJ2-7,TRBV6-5,CASSLDTGASYEQYF,TGTGCCAGCAGCCTGGACACAGGAGCCTCCTACGAGCAGTACTTC
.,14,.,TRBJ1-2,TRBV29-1,CSVSPGGGDYGYTF,TGCAGCGTCTCGCCGGGAGGGGGAGACTATGGCTACACCTTC